What follows describes a single T cell receptor beta chain. Its antigen remains unidentified. The data originate from a study of shared clonotypes between healthy human individuals. Study results and caveats: Among donors, clonotype sharing was expected to be affected by sequencing depth. Shared clonotypes across all four donors exceeded non-shared ones in generation probability.

Generated by immunoSEQ multiplex PCR, the TCRdb table keeps only in-frame clones and is missing some. Seen here are under 150,000 clones, around two thirds observed once, and the top ten hold roughly 25%. The source material was memory CD8+ T cells sorted from blood. Sample subset: CD45RO+ cells pooled with CCR7-negative TemRA cells. This clonotype was obtained from a woman aged 30 to 39 in good health.

The CDR3 sequence is CATSRDIPPETQYF. The CDR3 DNA is TGTGCCACCAGCAGAGACATCCCCCCAGAGACCCAGTACTTC. The J gene is TRBJ2-5, the V gene TRBV15; D not certain. This CDR3 is built from 14 residues. Between the trimmed V and J ends, which lost 0 bases and 4 bases, there was a span of 9 bases. The germline V gene encodes CDR1 LNHNV and CDR2 YYDKDF (reference sequence).